A single T cell receptor (beta chain) is shown here with its context. Its matching antigen is unknown. The ends were cut back, 3 bases at V and 6 bases at J, with 7 bases in the middle. CDR1 SGDLS and CDR2 YYNGEE come from the germline V gene. This CDR3 is built from 12 residues. This entry belongs to a study of cytomegalovirus exposure and HLA in healthy donors. Across the whole study: Roughly 80% of approximately 400 genotyped donors fell in the Caucasian-associated ancestry cluster. Broader study findings: Using the classifier, cytomegalovirus status was reportedly diagnosed with high specificity and sensitivity.

PCR amplification relied on 60 Vbeta primers (plus 13 Jbeta primers). Generated by immunoSEQ multiplex PCR, the TCRdb table keeps only in-frame clones and is missing some. This sample has about 76,000 clones, with about 75% found just once. The chain has TRBV9 and TRBJ2-1; no clear D. The sample taken for sequencing was PBMCs. The sequence derives from a man in his fifties or sixties in good health and CMV-seropositive. CDR3 in amino acids: CASSGSGNEQFF. DNA of the CDR3: TGTGCCAGCAGCGGTTCGGGCAATGAGCAGTTCTTC.